What follows are 21 T cell receptor beta chains derived from one specimen sequenced in a study of blood T cell repertoires in COVID-19. The table came from immunoSEQ multiplex PCR; TCRdb's copy has only in-frame clones and leaves some out. The repertoire has 95,000 to 150,000 clones, around 87% of them found once; the top ten carry roughly 4%. The sequenced sample was peripheral blood. These receptors all stem from a woman aged 55 to 70 with COVID-19, enrolled during active disease.

In the case of this clone: At the DNA level, this CDR3 is encoded by other sequences in the same sample as well. The chain uses TRBV3-1 (or the pseudogene TRBV3-2) and TRBJ1-3; tentatively, D is TRBD1 (5 bases). Trimming shortened V by 1 base and J by 1 base, and 5 bases separated the two germline ends. This CDR3 contains 14 residues. Germline-derived CDR1 and CDR2 are LGHDT and YNNKEL (reference sequence). The CDR3 DNA reads TGTGCCAGCAGCCAAGCAGGGTCTGGAAACACCATATATTTT. Amino acid sequence: CASSQAGSGNTIYF.

The chain links TRBV5-1 to TRBJ1-5, with no clear D. V shed 4 bases and J shed 3 bases, with 14 bases lying between them. CDR3 size: 15 residues. CDR1 is SGHRS, CDR2 YFSETQ, per germline. This CDR3 reads CASSASPADNQPQHF. The CDR3 nucleotides are TGCGCCAGCAGCGCGAGCCCCGCTGACAATCAGCCCCAGCATTTT. Combining the CDR3 with reference TRBV5-1 and TRBJ1-5 gives the whole variable domain KAGVTQTPRYLIKTRGQQVTLSCSPISGHRSVSWYQQTPGQGLQFLFEYFSETQRNKGNFPGRFSGRQFSNSRSEMNVSTLELGDSALYLCASSASPADNQPQHFGDGTRLSIL.

This sequence joins TRBV10-3 and TRBJ1-1; TRBD1 might be the D (6 bases). Germline V CDR1 and CDR2: ENHRY, SYGVKD. CDR3 length: 15 amino acids. V shed 5 bases and J shed 0 bases, with 13 bases lying between them. The CDR3 is CAISRGQIMNTEAFF. Here the CDR3 DNA reads TGTGCCATCAGTCGAGGACAGATCATGAACACTGAAGCTTTCTTT.

This clone has just one count. This chain joins TRBV2 and TRBJ2-1; D is unresolved. The germline V and J ends were trimmed by 0 bases and 7 bases, with 19 bases remaining between them. The germline gives CDR1 SNHLY, CDR2 FYNNEI. The CDR3 runs 17 residues. The CDR3 DNA reads TGTGCCAGCAGTGAAGCGATGCGATTCACCATCGGGAATGAGCAGTTCTTC. Protein: CASSEAMRFTIGNEQFF.

The chain has TRBV9 and TRBJ1-1; 8 nucleotides match TRBD1. The CDR3 runs to 14 residues. V gave up 4 bases and J gave up 7 bases; unmatched junction bases: 9. Germline V lookup: CDR1 SGDLS, CDR2 YYNGEE. The CDR3 spells CASSPTTGDGEAFF. The CDR3 DNA sequence: TGTGCCAGCAGCCCGACGACAGGGGACGGTGAAGCTTTCTTT.

This clone came up once. This chain joins TRBV6-1 and TRBJ2-1; D perhaps matches TRBD1 (6 bases). The CDR3 is 18 residues long. V lost 4 bases and J 9 bases, leaving 28 bases between the germline ends. CDR1 and CDR2 (germline): MNHNS, SASEGT. This CDR3 is CASSARLDTGSVGSEQFF. CDR3 nucleotides: TGTGCCAGCAGTGCGAGGTTAGACACAGGGTCTGTAGGTAGTGAGCAGTTCTTC.

V is TRBV10-2 and J is TRBJ2-1; 10 nucleotides align to TRBD1. CDR1 WSHSY and CDR2 SAAADI come from the germline V gene. J lost 6 bases, V lost 4 bases, and 6 bases had no gene match. The CDR3 is 15 amino acids. This CDR3 reads CASSGLGTGVNEQFF. As DNA, the CDR3 is TGCGCCAGCAGTGGGCTAGGGACAGGGGTCAATGAGCAGTTCTTC.

The genes are TRBV27 and TRBJ2-7; 7 positions match TRBD1. This CDR3 contains 13 residues. The junction had 11 bases not matched to a gene; V was cut back by 3 bases and J by 12 bases. Germline CDR1 MNHEY, CDR2 SMNVEV (reference sequence). The CDR3 protein is CASSFNVGTVLYF. Written as DNA, the CDR3 is TGTGCCAGCAGTTTTAATGTGGGGACAGTTTTGTACTTC.

The gene calls are TRBV4-3 and TRBJ1-5; 11 bases agree with TRBD1. Germline assignment: CDR1 LGHNA and CDR2 YSLEER. Trimming took 4 bases from V and 7 from J; bases not matched to a gene: 6. The CDR3 contains 15 residues. This CDR3 reads CASSRRTGGDQPQHF. CDR3 bases: TGCGCCAGCAGCCGAAGGACAGGGGGCGACCAGCCCCAGCATTTT.

This clone was seen a few times. The V gene is TRBV7-3, the J gene TRBJ2-2; a weak D match, TRBD2 (5 bases). The CDR3 is 13 residues long. V was clipped by 3 bases and J by 4 bases, with 6 bases between them. Germline loops: CDR1 SGHTA, CDR2 FQGTGA. The CDR3 region is CASSFSGTGELFF. CDR3 bases: TGTGCCAGCAGCTTCAGCGGCACCGGGGAGCTGTTTTTT.

The chain combines TRBV29-1 with TRBJ1-2; perhaps TRBD1 as D (6 bases). V gave up 4 bases and J gave up 11 bases, with 17 bases separating them. The CDR3 consists of 12 residues. The V gene's germline CDR1 is SQVTM and CDR2 ANQGSEA. In DNA, the CDR3 is TGCAGCGTTGTGACCAGGGGCGTAGGGTACACCTTC. Its protein product is CSVVTRGVGYTF.

The genes are TRBV11-3 and TRBJ1-1; D unclear. Trimming took off 1 base at V and 0 bases at J, with 6 bases between the two ends. This CDR3 comprises 14 residues. The germline gives CDR1 SGHNT, CDR2 YENEEA. CDR3 in amino acids: CASSLGHVNTEAFF. DNA of the CDR3: TGTGCCAGCAGCTTAGGACACGTGAACACTGAAGCTTTCTTT.

The rearrangement links TRBV7-6 to TRBJ2-2, with 14 bases that match TRBD2. Germline V gene data show CDR1 as SGHVS and CDR2 as FNYEAQ. The CDR3 spans 16 residues. With V trimmed by 7 bases and J by 2 bases, 3 bases remained unmatched. Here the CDR3 DNA reads TGTGCCAGCAAAGGGACTAGCGGGGGTAACACCGGGGAGCTGTTTTTT. This encodes CASKGTSGGNTGELFF.

The chain has TRBV7-2 and TRBJ1-2; 7 bases align to TRBD1. V was clipped by 1 base and J by 4 bases; unmatched bases: 6. CDR1 SGHTA and CDR2 FQGNSA come from the germline V gene. This CDR3 spans 15 amino acids. The CDR3 reads CASSLVSGQIYGYTF. Written as DNA, the CDR3 is TGTGCCAGCAGCTTAGTGTCGGGACAGATCTATGGCTACACCTTC.

CDR3 sequence (DNA): TGTGCCAGCAGTTTTACTAGTAATGAGCAGTTCTTC. It specifies CASSFTSNEQFF. The gene calls are TRBV12-3 or TRBV12-4 and TRBJ2-1, with a possible D match to TRBD2 (5 bases). This CDR3 spans 12 amino acids. V gave up 3 bases and J gave up 7 bases, with 7 bases separating them.

The gene calls are TRBV11-2 and TRBJ1-3, with a tentative D call TRBD1 (6 bases). V dropped 6 bases and J dropped 1 base, with 13 bases sitting between them. From germline, CDR1 is SGHAT and CDR2 FQNNGV. This CDR3 region has 15 residues. CDR3 amino acids: CASRDTGLSGNTIYF. The CDR3 DNA is TGTGCCAGCAGAGATACAGGGCTGTCTGGAAACACCATATATTTT.

This chain links TRBV6-2 or TRBV6-3 with TRBJ2-2, with TRBD2 matching over 14 bases. This CDR3 is built from 16 residues. Per the germline V gene, CDR1 is MNHEY and CDR2 is SVGEGT. The trim removed 4 bases at V and 6 bases at J, leaving 4 bases unmatched. Here the CDR3 DNA reads TGTGCCAGCAGTTTCTCGACTAGCGGGGGGGCCGGGGAGCTGTTTTTT. This gives the protein CASSFSTSGGAGELFF.

The chain recombines TRBV27 with TRBJ2-7; TRBD2 agrees at 9 bases. Trimming at V came to 6 bases and at J to 2 bases, leaving 2 bases not matched to a gene. Germline V gene data show CDR1 as MNHEY and CDR2 as SMNVEV (reference sequence). The CDR3 spans 13 residues. CDR3 sequence (DNA): TGTGCCAGCAGGGCTAGCGGGGCCTACGAGCAGTACTTC. This translates into CASRASGAYEQYF.

A single count supports this clone. The chain links TRBV28 to TRBJ1-4; 8 bases line up with TRBD1. This CDR3 spans 15 amino acids. The V gene's germline CDR1 is MDHEN and CDR2 SYDVKM. V shed 6 bases, J shed 3 bases, and the junction held 6 bases outside the gene matches. In nucleotides, the CDR3 is TGTGCCAGCAGGGAAACAGGGGGAGCTAATGAAAAACTGTTTTTT. Protein sequence: CASRETGGANEKLFF.

The rearrangement links TRBV2 to TRBJ2-1, with TRBD2 identical over 9 bases. This CDR3 spans 18 amino acids. V dropped 3 bases and J dropped 2; count of bases not matched to a gene: 11. The V gene's germline CDR1 is SNHLY and CDR2 FYNNEI. CDR3 nucleotides: TGTGCCAGCAGTGAGAATTCGAGACTAGCGGAGACCTACAATGAGCAGTTCTTC. Its translation is CASSENSRLAETYNEQFF. The whole variable domain, filled in from reference TRBV2 and TRBJ2-1, reads EPEVTQTPSHQVTQMGQEVILRCVPISNHLYFYWYRQILGQKVEFLVSFYNNEISEKSEIFDDQFSVERPDGSNFTLKIRSTKLEDSAMYFCASSENSRLAETYNEQFFGPGTRLTVL.

V usage is TRBV6-6 and J usage is TRBJ1-1; TRBD1 aligns across 10 bases. CDR3 length: 14 residues. Per the germline V gene, CDR1 is MNHNY and CDR2 is SVGAGI (reference sequence). Trimming removed 6 bases from V and 4 bases from J; junction bases left unmatched: 5. CDR3 sequence (DNA): TGTGCCAGCAGGTTGGACAGGGGGTTCACTGAAGCTTTCTTT. Its translation is CASRLDRGFTEAFF.